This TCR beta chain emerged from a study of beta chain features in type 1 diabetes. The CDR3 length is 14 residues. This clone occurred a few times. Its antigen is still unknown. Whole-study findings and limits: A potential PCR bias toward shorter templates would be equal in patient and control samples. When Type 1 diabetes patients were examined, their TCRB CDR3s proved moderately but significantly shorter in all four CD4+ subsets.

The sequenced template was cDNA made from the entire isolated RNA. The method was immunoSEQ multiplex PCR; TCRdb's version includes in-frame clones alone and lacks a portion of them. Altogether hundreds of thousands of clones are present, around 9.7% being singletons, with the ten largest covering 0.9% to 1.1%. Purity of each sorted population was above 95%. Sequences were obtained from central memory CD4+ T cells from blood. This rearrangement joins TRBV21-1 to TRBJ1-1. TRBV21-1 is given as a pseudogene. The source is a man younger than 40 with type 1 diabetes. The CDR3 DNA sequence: TGTGCCAGGGGCAGGGAGCTATGGGCCACTGAAGCTTTCTTT. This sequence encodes CARGRELWATEAFF.